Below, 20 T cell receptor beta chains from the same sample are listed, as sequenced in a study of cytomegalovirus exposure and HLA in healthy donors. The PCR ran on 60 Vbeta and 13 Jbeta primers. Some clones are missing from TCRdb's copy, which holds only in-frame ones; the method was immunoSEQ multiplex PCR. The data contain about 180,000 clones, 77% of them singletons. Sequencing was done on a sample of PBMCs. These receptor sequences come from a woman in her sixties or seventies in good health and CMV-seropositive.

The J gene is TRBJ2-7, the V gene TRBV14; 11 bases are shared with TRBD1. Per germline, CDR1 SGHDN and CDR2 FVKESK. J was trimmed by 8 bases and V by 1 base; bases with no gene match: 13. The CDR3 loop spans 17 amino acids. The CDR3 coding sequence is TGTGCCAGCAGCCAAGGGGAACCCCTCCGGGACAGGGGGAAGCAGTACTTC. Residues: CASSQGEPLRDRGKQYF.

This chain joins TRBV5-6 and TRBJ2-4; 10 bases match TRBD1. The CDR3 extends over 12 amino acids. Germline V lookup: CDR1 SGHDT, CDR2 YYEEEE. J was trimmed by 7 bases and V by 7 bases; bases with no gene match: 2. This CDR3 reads CASGTGANIQYF. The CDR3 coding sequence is TGTGCCAGCGGGACAGGGGCCAACATTCAGTACTTC.

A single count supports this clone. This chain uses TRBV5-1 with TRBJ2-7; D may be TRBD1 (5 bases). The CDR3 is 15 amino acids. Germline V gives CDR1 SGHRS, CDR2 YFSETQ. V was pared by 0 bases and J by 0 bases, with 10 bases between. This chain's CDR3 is CASSLARGGSYEQYF. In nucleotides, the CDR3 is TGCGCCAGCAGCTTGGCAAGGGGTGGCTCCTACGAGCAGTACTTC.

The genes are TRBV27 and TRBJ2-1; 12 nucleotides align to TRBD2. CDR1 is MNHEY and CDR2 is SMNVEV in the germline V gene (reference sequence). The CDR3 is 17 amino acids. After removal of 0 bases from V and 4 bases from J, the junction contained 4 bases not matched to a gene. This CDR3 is CASSLSPGLAGYNEQFF. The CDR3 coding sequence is TGTGCCAGCAGTTTATCGCCGGGACTAGCGGGTTACAATGAGCAGTTCTTC.

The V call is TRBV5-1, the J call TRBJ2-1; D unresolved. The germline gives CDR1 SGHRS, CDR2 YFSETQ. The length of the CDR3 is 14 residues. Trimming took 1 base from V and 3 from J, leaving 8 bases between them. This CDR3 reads CASSLPGNYNEQFF. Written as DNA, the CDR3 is TGCGCCAGCAGCTTGCCGGGTAACTACAATGAGCAGTTCTTC.

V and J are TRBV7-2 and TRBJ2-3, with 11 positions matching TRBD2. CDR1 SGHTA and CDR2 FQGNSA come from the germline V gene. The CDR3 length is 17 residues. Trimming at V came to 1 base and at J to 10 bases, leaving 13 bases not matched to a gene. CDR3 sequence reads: CASSLGVAGGPNAPQYF. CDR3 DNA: TGTGCCAGCAGCTTAGGAGTAGCGGGGGGGCCAAATGCTCCGCAGTATTTT.

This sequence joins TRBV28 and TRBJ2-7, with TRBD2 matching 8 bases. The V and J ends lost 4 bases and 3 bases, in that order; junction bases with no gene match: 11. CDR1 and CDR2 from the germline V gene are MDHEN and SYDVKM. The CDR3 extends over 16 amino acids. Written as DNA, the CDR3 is TGTGCCAGCAGTTCTCCGGGGGGGGGCGGCAGCTACGAGCAGTACTTC. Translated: CASSSPGGGGSYEQYF.

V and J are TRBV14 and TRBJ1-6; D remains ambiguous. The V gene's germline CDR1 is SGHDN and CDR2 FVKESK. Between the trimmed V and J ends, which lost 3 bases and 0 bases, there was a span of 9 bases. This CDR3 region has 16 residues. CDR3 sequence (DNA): TGTGCCAGCAGCCAGCGAACAGACTCCTATAATTCACCCCTCCACTTT. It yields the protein CASSQRTDSYNSPLHF.

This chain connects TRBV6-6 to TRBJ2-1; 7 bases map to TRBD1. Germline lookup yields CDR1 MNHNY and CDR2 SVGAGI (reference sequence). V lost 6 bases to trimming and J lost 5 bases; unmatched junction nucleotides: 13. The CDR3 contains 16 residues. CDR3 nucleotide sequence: TGTGCCAGCAGACCCCTAATACAGGGGCCTGACAATGAGCAGTTCTTC. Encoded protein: CASRPLIQGPDNEQFF.

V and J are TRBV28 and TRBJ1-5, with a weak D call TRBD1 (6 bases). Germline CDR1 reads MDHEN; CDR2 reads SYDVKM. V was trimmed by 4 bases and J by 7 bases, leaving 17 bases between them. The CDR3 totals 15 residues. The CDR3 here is CASSSTGLGKQPQHF. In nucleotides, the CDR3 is TGTGCCAGCAGTTCTACAGGGCTGGGTAAGCAGCCCCAGCATTTT.

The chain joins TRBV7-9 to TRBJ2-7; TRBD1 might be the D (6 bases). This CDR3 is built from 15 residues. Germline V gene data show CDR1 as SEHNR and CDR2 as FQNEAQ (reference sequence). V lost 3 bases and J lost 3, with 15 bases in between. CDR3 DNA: TGTGCCAGCAGCTTCCAGGGACAAGTACTCTACGAGCAGTACTTC. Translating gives CASSFQGQVLYEQYF.

The CDR3 bases are TGTGCCATCAGTGAGGGAGATCAGCCCCAGCATTTT. It specifies CAISEGDQPQHF. V usage is TRBV10-3 and J usage is TRBJ1-5, with D uncertain. CDR1 ENHRY and CDR2 SYGVKD come from the germline V gene. The CDR3 length is 12 residues. V shed 2 bases and J shed 5 bases, with 4 bases lying between them.

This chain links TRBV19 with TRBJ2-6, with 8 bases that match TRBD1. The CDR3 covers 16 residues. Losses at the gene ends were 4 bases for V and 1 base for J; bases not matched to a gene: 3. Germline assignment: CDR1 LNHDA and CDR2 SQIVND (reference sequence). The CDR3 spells CASSTRQGSGANVLTF. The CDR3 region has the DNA TGTGCCAGTAGTACACGACAGGGGTCTGGGGCCAACGTCCTGACTTTC.

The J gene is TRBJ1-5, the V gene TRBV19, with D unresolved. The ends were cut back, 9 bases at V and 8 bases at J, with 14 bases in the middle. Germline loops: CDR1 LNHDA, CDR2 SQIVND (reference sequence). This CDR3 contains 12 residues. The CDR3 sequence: CASCSRGKPQHF. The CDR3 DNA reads TGTGCCAGCTGCTCGCGGGGAAAGCCCCAGCATTTT.

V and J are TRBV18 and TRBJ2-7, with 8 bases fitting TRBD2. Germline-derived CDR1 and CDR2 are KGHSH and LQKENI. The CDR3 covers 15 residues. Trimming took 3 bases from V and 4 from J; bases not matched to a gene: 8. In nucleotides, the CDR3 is TGTGCCAGCTCACCGTCACTCGGGGGGGCGTACGAGCAGTACTTC. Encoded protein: CASSPSLGGAYEQYF.

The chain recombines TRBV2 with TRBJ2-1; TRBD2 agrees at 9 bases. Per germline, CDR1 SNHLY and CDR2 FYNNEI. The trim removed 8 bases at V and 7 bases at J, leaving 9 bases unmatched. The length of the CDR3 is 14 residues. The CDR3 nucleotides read TGTGCCAGCCTTAGCGGGGGAGAGGGGAATGAGCAGTTCTTC. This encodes CASLSGGEGNEQFF.

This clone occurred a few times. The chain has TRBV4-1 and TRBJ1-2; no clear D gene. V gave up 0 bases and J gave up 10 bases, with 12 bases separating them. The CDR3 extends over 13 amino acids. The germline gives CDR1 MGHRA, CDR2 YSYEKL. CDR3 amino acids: CASSQDRGVTYTF. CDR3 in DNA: TGCGCCAGCAGCCAAGATCGGGGAGTCACCTACACCTTC.

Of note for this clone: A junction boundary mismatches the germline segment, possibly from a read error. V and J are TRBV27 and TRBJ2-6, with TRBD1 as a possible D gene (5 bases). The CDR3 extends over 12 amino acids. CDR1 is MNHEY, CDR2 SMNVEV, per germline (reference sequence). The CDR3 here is CASSSGANGLTF. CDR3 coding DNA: TGTGCCAGCAGTAGTGGGGCCAACGGCCTGACTTTC.

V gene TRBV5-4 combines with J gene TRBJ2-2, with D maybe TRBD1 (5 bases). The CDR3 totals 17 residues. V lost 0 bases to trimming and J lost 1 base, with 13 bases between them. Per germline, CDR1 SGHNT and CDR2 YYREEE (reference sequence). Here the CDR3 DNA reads TGTGCCAGCAGCTTGGTAGGGGCTCGCTTGAACACCGGGGAGCTGTTTTTT. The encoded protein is CASSLVGARLNTGELFF.

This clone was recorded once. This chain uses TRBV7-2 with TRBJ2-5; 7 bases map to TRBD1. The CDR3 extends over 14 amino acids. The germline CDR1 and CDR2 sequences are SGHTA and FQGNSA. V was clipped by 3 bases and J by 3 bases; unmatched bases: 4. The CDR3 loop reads CASSLGDRKETQYF. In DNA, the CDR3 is TGTGCCAGCAGCTTGGGGGACAGAAAAGAGACCCAGTACTTC. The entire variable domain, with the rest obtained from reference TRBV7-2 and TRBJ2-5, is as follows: GAGVSQSPSNKVTEKGKDVELRCDPISGHTALYWYRQSLGQGLEFLIYFQGNSAPDKSGLPSDRFSAERTGGSVSTLTIQRTQQEDSAVYLCASSLGDRKETQYFGPGTRLLVL.